One TCR beta chain is described in this entry. This CDR3 spans 14 amino acids. Trimming left V 4 bases short and J 1 base short, with 10 bases between. Germline V gene lookup returns CDR1 SNHLY and CDR2 FYNNEI. The data were taken from a study of blood T cell repertoires in COVID-19. For the study at large: Samples representing acute and convalescent COVID-19 were sourced from the United States, Italy and Spain. The analysed material was cDNA or gDNA that came from T cells, B-cell-depleted T cells, or PBMCs.

Under the authors' procedure: By means of reference gene primer amplification, nucleated cell counts were estimated. Using immunoSEQ multiplex PCR, the repertoire was profiled, and TCRdb retains in-frame clones only, with some absent. That table supplies the V and J calls and clone size; D and trimming were determined from the DNA. Of tens of thousands of clones in the sample, approximately 83% were seen once. The source material was peripheral blood. J is TRBJ1-1 and V is TRBV2; TRBD1 might be the D (5 bases). The receptor was isolated from a human donor in a cohort sampled during active COVID-19. CDR3 amino acids: CASSVKGPNTEAFF. CDR3 bases: TGTGCCAGCAGTGTGAAGGGGCCGAACACTGAAGCTTTCTTT.